A single sample gave rise to the 8 T cell receptor beta chains below, sequenced in a study of shared clonotypes between healthy human individuals. Some clones are missing from TCRdb's copy, which holds only in-frame ones; the method was immunoSEQ multiplex PCR. The sample contains about 520,000 clones, roughly 95% of which appear only once. Source material: naive CD4+ T cells sorted from blood. As to subset: CD45RA+ positively selected. Every receptor here comes from a woman in her thirties in good health.

In this sample, this clone turned up once. The V gene is TRBV6-1, the J gene TRBJ2-7; 9 bases are a match to TRBD1. V was pared by 6 bases and J by 3 bases, with 3 bases of the junction left unmatched. This CDR3 has 13 amino acids. In germline, CDR1 is MNHNS, CDR2 SASEGT. The CDR3 region is CASRGDRDYEQYF. CDR3 DNA: TGTGCCAGCAGGGGGGACAGGGACTACGAGCAGTACTTC.

The chain carries TRBV11-3 and TRBJ2-5, with a tentative D call TRBD1 (6 bases). V was pared by 3 bases and J by 6 bases, with 11 bases between. The CDR3 is made up of 13 amino acids. Germline values: CDR1 SGHNT, CDR2 YENEEA. CDR3 sequence (DNA): TGTGCCAGCAGCTTCAGGGGACGCAAGACCCAGTACTTC. This gives the protein CASSFRGRKTQYF.

The chain joins TRBV11-1 to TRBJ2-1; TRBD2 agrees at 7 bases. CDR3 size: 14 residues. Germline V lookup: CDR1 SGHAT, CDR2 FQDESV (reference sequence). The trim removed 3 bases at V and 9 bases at J, leaving 8 bases unmatched. The CDR3 reads CASSFTSAYGEQFF. CDR3 bases: TGTGCCAGCAGCTTTACTAGCGCTTACGGTGAGCAGTTCTTC.

The chain uses TRBV4-1 and TRBJ1-5; D remains unclear. V was shortened by 0 bases and J by 4 bases, with 13 bases between the two germline ends. The CDR3 runs 16 residues. Looked up from germline, CDR1 is MGHRA and CDR2 is YSYEKL. CDR3 DNA: TGCGCCAGCAGCCAAGATTTCCGGACGGGGAATCAGCCCCAGCATTTT. Amino acids: CASSQDFRTGNQPQHF.

This chain links TRBV28 with TRBJ1-5, with D maybe TRBD1 (6 bases). V lost 7 bases, J lost 5 bases, and 12 bases lay in between. This CDR3 has 13 amino acids. Germline V lookup: CDR1 MDHEN, CDR2 SYDVKM. CDR3 in DNA: TGTGCCAGCACCACAGGGCGATATCAGCCCCAGCATTTT. It encodes CASTTGRYQPQHF.

The CDR3 DNA sequence: TGTGCCAGCAGCGTAGGCCCCCCGAACTCCTACGAGCAGTACTTC. Its translation is CASSVGPPNSYEQYF. The rearrangement joins TRBV9 to TRBJ2-7; D remains ambiguous. Germline V gives CDR1 SGDLS, CDR2 YYNGEE. The CDR3 sequence is 15 residues long. Trimming left V 0 bases short and J 0 bases short, with 10 bases between.

The chain is built from TRBV7-6 and TRBJ2-5; maybe TRBD2 (5 bases). From germline, CDR1 is SGHVS and CDR2 FNYEAQ. Trimming took off 5 bases at V and 6 bases at J, with 22 bases between the two ends. CDR3 length equals 16 residues. CDR3 amino acids: CASSDALHGRRQTQYF. The CDR3 nucleotides are TGTGCCAGCAGCGATGCACTCCATGGGCGGAGGCAGACCCAGTACTTC.

The chain links TRBV2 to TRBJ2-2; 15 bases are shared with TRBD2. The CDR3 runs to 20 residues. After removal of 6 bases from V and 4 bases from J, the junction contained 15 bases not matched to a gene. Germline CDR1 reads SNHLY; CDR2 reads FYNNEI. The CDR3 sequence: CASSTHGLAGGQRGTGELFF. Here the CDR3 DNA reads TGTGCCAGCAGCACACATGGACTAGCGGGAGGGCAGCGAGGCACCGGGGAGCTGTTTTTT.